The rows below give T cell receptor beta chains drawn from one sample of a study of Graves' ophthalmopathy and Graves' hyperthyroidism. TCRdb used MiXCR to reprocess the multiplex PCR reads, holding one entry per CDR3 protein. The repertoire has about 740,000 distinct CDR3 sequences, roughly two fifths of them found once; the top ten carry less than 55%. The specimen was peripheral blood. The receptors here all came from an adult man with Graves' ophthalmopathy. CDR3s include the opening cysteine and the closing phenylalanine or tryptophan. The order of the fields is J gene, V gene, CDR3 length, CDR3 protein.

>TRBJ1-1|TRBV20-1|13
CSAPFRLNTEAFF
>TRBJ2-3|TRBV25-1|16
CASSYSPGQGADTQYF
>TRBJ2-7|TRBV4-2|15
CASSQEAGLSYEQYF
>TRBJ1-4|TRBV25-1|15
CASSYTGGTNEKLFF
>TRBJ1-6|TRBV5-1|16
CASSRTGQGIGSPLHF
>TRBJ1-5|TRBV24-1|15
CATSYGQGNNQPQHF
>TRBJ2-2|TRBV7-9|16
CASSPTGTERSGELFF
>TRBJ2-3|TRBV15|16
CATGEGTKSSTDAQYF
>TRBJ2-5|TRBV6-1|13
CAESGGTQETQYF
>TRBJ1-2|TRBV20-1|12
CSSPGQIYGYTF
>TRBJ2-3|TRBV7-2|15
CASSHRPGSTDTQDF
>TRBJ1-2|TRBV15|13
CATSSSRTGAYTF
>TRBJ1-2|TRBV2|15
CASSLRGDRGHGYTF
>TRBJ2-5|TRBV7-2|12
CAIHSPQETQYF
>TRBJ1-2|TRBV7-9|15
CASSPAATANYGYTF
>TRBJ2-5|TRBV2|15
CASSYHRLDQETQYF
>TRBJ1-3|TRBV2|13
CASSEQEGNTIYF
>TRBJ1-1|TRBV25-1|14
CASSFSGQGTEAFF
>TRBJ1-1|TRBV19|15
CASTATEGQRSEAFF
>TRBJ1-5|TRBV10-3|13
CAGSGAGGQPQHF
>TRBJ1-2|TRBV4-2|14
CASSQAGTNLGYTF
>TRBJ2-5|TRBV14|17
CASSQRRGGQFLETQYF
>TRBJ2-5|TRBV3-1|15
CASSNSPGRVETQYF
>TRBJ2-6|TRBV25-1|19
CASSYPRGRAVSGANVLTF
>TRBJ1-2|TRBV7-9|15
CASSLVQTQNYGYTF
>TRBJ2-2|TRBV2|15
CASRQDRGNTGELSW
>TRBJ1-4|TRBV29-1|14
CSVVGGNTGEKLFF
>TRBJ2-5|TRBV7-9|17
CASSLAEGSGAQETQYF
>TRBJ2-2|TRBV25-1|20
CASSLRPVGVAGEVTGELFF
>TRBJ2-7|TRBV7-9|16
CASRKKDRDSPYEQYF
>TRBJ1-5|TRBV19|15
CASIDMARSNQPQHF
>TRBJ1-2|TRBV29-1|10
CSVAAGGYTF
>TRBJ1-1|TRBV10-3|14
CASSTLGGRGEAFF
>TRBJ2-5|TRBV7-9|14
CASSHGQGREAQYF
>TRBJ2-7|TRBV4-1|15
CASSQDTDRSYEQYF
>TRBJ1-5|TRBV24-1|15
CATSEPGQGGQPQHF
>TRBJ1-5|TRBV20-1|14
CSAGEGNSNQPQHF